This TCR beta chain was obtained from a study of T cells in localized non-small cell lung cancer. On this clone itself: Other nucleotide sequences in the sample specify the same CDR3.

This CDR3 contains 14 residues. V lost 0 bases and J 2 bases, leaving 8 bases between the germline ends. Germline CDR1 and CDR2: SGDLS and YYNGEE. Some clones are missing from TCRdb's copy, which holds only in-frame ones; the method was immunoSEQ multiplex PCR. The sample carries approximately 29,000 clones, approximately 80% recorded once. Source: peripheral blood, taken before any cancer treatment. The source is a male donor aged 60 or older with stage II squamous cell lung carcinoma. The chain couples TRBV9 to TRBJ2-5, with TRBD1 as a possible D gene (6 bases). CDR3 amino acids: CASSVGGPQETQYF. The DNA for the CDR3 is TGTGCCAGCAGCGTAGGGGGGCCGCAAGAGACCCAGTACTTC.